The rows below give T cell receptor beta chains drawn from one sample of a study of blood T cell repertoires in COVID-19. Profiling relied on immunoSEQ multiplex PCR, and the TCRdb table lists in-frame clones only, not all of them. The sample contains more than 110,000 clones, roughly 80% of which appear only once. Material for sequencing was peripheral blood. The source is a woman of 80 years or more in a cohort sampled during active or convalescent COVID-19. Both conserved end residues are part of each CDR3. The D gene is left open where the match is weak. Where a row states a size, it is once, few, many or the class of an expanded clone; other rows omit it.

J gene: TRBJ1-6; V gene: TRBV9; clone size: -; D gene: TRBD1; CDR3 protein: CASSRISGQGYSPLHF; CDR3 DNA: TGTGCCAGCAGTCGCATTTCGGGACAGGGTTATTCACCCCTCCACTTT
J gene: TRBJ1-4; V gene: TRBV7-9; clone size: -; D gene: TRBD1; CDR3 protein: CASSLGTGEEKLFF; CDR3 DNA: TGTGCCAGCAGCCTAGGGACAGGGGAAGAAAAACTGTTTTTT
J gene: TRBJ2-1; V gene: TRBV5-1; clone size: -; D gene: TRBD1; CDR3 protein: CASSLGVTGWYIEQFF; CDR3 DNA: TGCGCCAGCAGCTTGGGTGTGACAGGGTGGTATATTGAGCAGTTCTTC
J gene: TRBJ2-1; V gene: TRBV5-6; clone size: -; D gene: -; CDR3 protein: CASSSWGGAGLNEQFF; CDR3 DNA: TGTGCCAGCAGCTCGTGGGGGGGCGCAGGTCTCAATGAGCAGTTCTTC
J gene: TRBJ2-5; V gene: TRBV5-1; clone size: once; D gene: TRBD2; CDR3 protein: CASSWPPGGGATETQYF; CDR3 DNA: TGCGCCAGCAGCTGGCCCCCGGGCGGGGGGGCCACTGAGACCCAGTACTTC
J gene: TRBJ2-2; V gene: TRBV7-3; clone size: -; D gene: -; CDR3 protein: CASSASGYTGELFF; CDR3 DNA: TGTGCCAGCAGCGCTTCAGGCTACACCGGGGAGCTGTTTTTT
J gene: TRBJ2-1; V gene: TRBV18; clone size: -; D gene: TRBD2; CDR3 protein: CASSPPLGGGDYNEQFF; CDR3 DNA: TGTGCCAGCTCACCACCCCTCGGCGGGGGGGATTACAATGAGCAGTTCTTC
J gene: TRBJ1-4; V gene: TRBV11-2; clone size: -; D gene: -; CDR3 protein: CASAKLTGPNEKLFF; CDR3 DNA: TGTGCCAGTGCCAAACTTACAGGCCCTAATGAAAAACTGTTTTTT
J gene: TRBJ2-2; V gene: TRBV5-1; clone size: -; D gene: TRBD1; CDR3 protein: CASSLGPGGDTGELFF; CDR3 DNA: TGCGCCAGCAGCTTGGGGCCAGGGGGTGACACCGGGGAGCTGTTTTTT
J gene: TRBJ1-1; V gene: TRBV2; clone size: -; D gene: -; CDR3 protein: CASTGYGNTEAFF; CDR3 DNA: TGTGCCAGTACAGGGTACGGGAACACTGAAGCTTTCTTT
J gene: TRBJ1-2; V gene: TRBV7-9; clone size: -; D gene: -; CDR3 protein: CASSQKDSNYGYTF; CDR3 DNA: TGTGCCAGCAGCCAAAAAGACAGTAACTATGGCTACACCTTC
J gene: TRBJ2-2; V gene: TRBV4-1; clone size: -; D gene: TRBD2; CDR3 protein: CASRREARADGELFF; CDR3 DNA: TGCGCCAGCAGGCGGGAGGCTAGAGCGGACGGGGAGCTGTTTTTT
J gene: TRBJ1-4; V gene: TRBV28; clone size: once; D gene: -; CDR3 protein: CASSLVYEKLFF; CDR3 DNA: TGTGCCAGCAGTTTAGTATATGAAAAACTGTTTTTT
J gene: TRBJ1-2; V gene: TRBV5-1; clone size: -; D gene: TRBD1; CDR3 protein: CASSYYRGGYTF; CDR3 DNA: TGCGCCAGCAGTTACTACAGGGGAGGCTACACCTTC